The 24 T cell receptor beta chains presented below share a single source sample, sequenced in a study of cytomegalovirus exposure and HLA in healthy donors. 60 Vbeta and 13 Jbeta primers were used in PCR. The assay was immunoSEQ multiplex PCR, and TCRdb's table has in-frame clones only and misses some. In the table there are under 90,000 clones, approximately 71% of which are singletons. Material: PBMCs. All receptors come from a man aged 35-49 years in good health and CMV-seronegative.

The V and J genes are TRBV5-4 and TRBJ2-1; 8 nucleotides line up with TRBD2. CDR1 and CDR2 (germline): SGHNT, YYREEE (reference sequence). The length of the CDR3 is 17 residues. Losses at the gene ends were 0 bases for V and 6 bases for J; bases not matched to a gene: 11. Here the CDR3 reads CASSLGWASGWVNEQFF. DNA of the CDR3: TGTGCCAGCAGCTTGGGGTGGGCTAGCGGGTGGGTCAATGAGCAGTTCTTC. Supplemented by reference TRBV5-4 and TRBJ2-1, the full variable domain reads ETGVTQSPTHLIKTRGQQVTLRCSSQSGHNTVSWYQQALGQGPQFIFQYYREEENGRGNFPPRFSGLQFPNYSSELNVNALELDDSALYLCASSLGWASGWVNEQFFGPGTRLTVL.

This clone was seen a handful of times. This sequence joins TRBV4-1 and TRBJ2-1, with TRBD2 matching 11 bases. Trimming took 6 bases from V and 8 from J; bases not matched to a gene: 15. The germline gives CDR1 MGHRA, CDR2 YSYEKL. The CDR3 totals 17 residues. The CDR3 reads CASRSLYLLAGGDEQFF. The CDR3 region has the DNA TGCGCCAGCAGGTCGTTATATCTCCTAGCGGGAGGCGATGAGCAGTTCTTC.

The chain recombines TRBV10-3 with TRBJ2-5; D is uncertain. The V and J ends lost 5 bases and 10 bases respectively, with 17 bases between them. The CDR3 is made up of 13 amino acids. Germline lookup yields CDR1 ENHRY and CDR2 SYGVKD. This chain's CDR3 is CAISPTTIEHQYF. The CDR3 nucleotides read TGTGCCATCAGTCCCACTACGATCGAACACCAGTACTTC.

The chain carries TRBV5-1 and TRBJ1-1, with D possibly TRBD1 on 6 matching bases. Germline V gene sequence: CDR1 SGHRS, CDR2 YFSETQ. Trimming removed 0 bases at V and 0 bases at J, with 9 bases between. The CDR3 sequence is 15 residues long. CDR3 sequence reads: CASSLERQVNTEAFF. The CDR3 nucleotides read TGCGCCAGCAGCTTGGAGCGACAGGTGAACACTGAAGCTTTCTTT.

This chain links TRBV5-4 with TRBJ2-3, with D maybe TRBD1 (5 bases). Germline lookup yields CDR1 SGHNT and CDR2 YYREEE (reference sequence). The CDR3 is 15 residues long. V gave up 4 bases and J gave up 2 bases, with 14 bases separating them. CDR3 DNA sequence: TGTGCCAGCAGCCAGGGATTAGCAGACACAGATACGCAGTATTTT. It translates to CASSQGLADTDTQYF.

This clone has only a few counts. The genes are TRBV5-1 and TRBJ2-2; tentative D call: TRBD2 (6 bases). The CDR3 has 15 amino acids. Trimming took off 1 base at V and 1 base at J, with 8 bases between the two ends. Germline lookup yields CDR1 SGHRS and CDR2 YFSETQ. CDR3 loop: CASSLTSLNTGELFF. In DNA, the CDR3 is TGCGCCAGCAGCTTGACTAGCCTGAACACCGGGGAGCTGTTTTTT.

CDR3 bases: TGTGCCAGCAGCTCTAGCAGTTCGAACACTGAAGCTTTCTTT. This codes for CASSSSSSNTEAFF. The chain has TRBV7-3 and TRBJ1-1; D is undetermined. The V and J ends lost 4 bases and 1 base respectively, with 10 bases between them. Germline-derived CDR1 and CDR2 are SGHTA and FQGTGA. The CDR3 is 14 residues long.

This clone was counted a single time. The chain joins TRBV28 to TRBJ1-3, with D unresolved. Deletions cut 2 bases from V and 0 bases from J, with 11 bases between. This CDR3 has 16 residues. Germline V lookup: CDR1 MDHEN, CDR2 SYDVKM. CDR3 sequence reads: CASSLIVGSSGNTIYF. In DNA form, the CDR3 reads TGTGCCAGCAGTTTAATCGTGGGGAGCTCTGGAAACACCATATATTTT.

This clone has a single count. For the CDR3, the DNA is TGTGCCAGCAGTTTGACAGGGGCCCATCAGCCCCAGCATTTT. Residues: CASSLTGAHQPQHF. V and J are TRBV28 and TRBJ1-5, with 8 bases aligning to TRBD1. With V trimmed by 3 bases and J by 5 bases, 3 bases remained unmatched. The CDR3 runs to 14 residues. CDR1 is MDHEN, CDR2 SYDVKM, per germline.

The chain has TRBV28 and TRBJ1-4; the match to TRBD1 covers 9 bases. Per the germline V gene, CDR1 is MDHEN and CDR2 is SYDVKM. This CDR3 is built from 17 residues. The trim removed 6 bases at V and 4 bases at J, leaving 12 bases unmatched. The CDR3 loop is CASSPTGTGHGNEKLFF. CDR3 DNA: TGTGCCAGCAGCCCCACCGGGACAGGGCATGGTAATGAAAAACTGTTTTTT. Filled out from reference TRBV28 and TRBJ1-4, the complete variable domain reads DVKVTQSSRYLVKRTGEKVFLECVQDMDHENMFWYRQDPGLGLRLIYFSYDVKMKEKGDIPEGYSVSREKKERFSLILESASTNQTSMYLCASSPTGTGHGNEKLFFGSGTQLSVL.

This chain joins TRBV19 and TRBJ1-5; 8 bases are a match to TRBD1. After removal of 6 bases from V and 2 bases from J, the junction contained 0 bases not matched to a gene. This CDR3 is built from 13 residues. Germline loops: CDR1 LNHDA, CDR2 SQIVND (reference sequence). The CDR3 is CASRDRGNQPQHF. In DNA, the CDR3 is TGTGCCAGTAGGGACAGGGGCAATCAGCCCCAGCATTTT.

The V gene is TRBV6-1, the J gene TRBJ1-2; perhaps TRBD1 as D (5 bases). This CDR3 has 15 amino acids. V lost 1 base to trimming and J lost 3 bases, with 12 bases between them. Germline V gives CDR1 MNHNS, CDR2 SASEGT. CDR3 DNA sequence: TGTGCCAGCAGTGAAGTAGGACGGACATACTATGGCTACACCTTC. Translated, it gives CASSEVGRTYYGYTF.

This clone was seen once. V and J are TRBV4-1 and TRBJ2-5, with D maybe TRBD2 (5 bases). The CDR3 loop spans 16 amino acids. Germline V lookup: CDR1 MGHRA, CDR2 YSYEKL. The V and J ends lost 0 bases and 5 bases respectively, with 16 bases between them. The CDR3 spells CASSQEAGWRAETQYF. The DNA of the CDR3 is TGCGCCAGCAGCCAAGAAGCAGGTTGGCGGGCGGAGACCCAGTACTTC.

CDR3 protein: CASSPGPGREQYF. As DNA, the CDR3 is TGTGCCAGCAGCCCCGGACCGGGGAGGGAGCAGTACTTC. The chain employs TRBV11-3 and TRBJ2-7; D is possibly TRBD2 (6 bases). The CDR3 contains 13 residues. Looked up from germline, CDR1 is SGHNT and CDR2 is YENEEA. Trimming shortened V by 5 bases and J by 7 bases, and 15 bases separated the two germline ends.

The V and J genes are TRBV6-1 and TRBJ1-6; D uncertain. This CDR3 region has 13 residues. CDR1 and CDR2 (germline): MNHNS, SASEGT. The germline V and J ends were trimmed by 11 bases and 4 bases, with 12 bases remaining between them. In DNA form, the CDR3 reads TGTGCCGGGCGGGGTCAGTATAATTCACCCCTCCACTTT. Translated: CAGRGQYNSPLHF.

This rearrangement joins TRBV9 to TRBJ2-4; possible D gene TRBD1, 6 bases. V lost 3 bases to trimming and J lost 7 bases, with 20 bases between them. This CDR3 contains 16 residues. Germline CDR1 and CDR2: SGDLS and YYNGEE. This chain's CDR3 is CASSAKTGFPGNIQYF. The CDR3 DNA reads TGTGCCAGCAGCGCAAAAACAGGGTTCCCTGGGAACATTCAGTACTTC.

This clone was observed a single time. The chain carries TRBV27 and TRBJ1-2; TRBD1 might be the D (5 bases). V was clipped by 5 bases and J by 7 bases, with 8 bases between them. The germline gives CDR1 MNHEY, CDR2 SMNVEV (reference sequence). This CDR3 spans 11 amino acids. The CDR3 DNA is TGTGCCAGCAGTCAGGGTTTTGGCTACACCTTC. The encoded protein is CASSQGFGYTF.

This chain connects TRBV30 to TRBJ1-5; 10 bases match TRBD1. CDR1 GTSNPN and CDR2 SVGIG come from the germline V gene (reference sequence). V dropped 3 bases and J dropped 2; count of bases not matched to a gene: 4. The CDR3 runs to 15 residues. This chain's CDR3 is CAWSAGTGGNQPQHF. CDR3 DNA sequence: TGTGCCTGGAGCGCCGGGACAGGGGGCAATCAGCCCCAGCATTTT.

This chain uses TRBV5-4 with TRBJ1-2, with D unresolved. CDR1 is SGHNT and CDR2 is YYREEE in the germline V gene (reference sequence). This CDR3 spans 15 amino acids. V was clipped by 0 bases and J by 0 bases, with 9 bases between them. DNA for the CDR3: TGTGCCAGCAGCTTGGCGTCAGTCGCTAACTATGGCTACACCTTC. This codes for CASSLASVANYGYTF.

This chain links TRBV27 with TRBJ1-5, with 10 positions matching TRBD1. After removal of 5 bases from V and 0 bases from J, the junction contained 7 bases not matched to a gene. Germline assignment: CDR1 MNHEY and CDR2 SMNVEV (reference sequence). The length of the CDR3 is 17 residues. This CDR3 is CASSQLGTGDSNQPQHF. The CDR3 DNA follows: TGTGCCAGCAGTCAACTCGGGACAGGGGATAGCAATCAGCCCCAGCATTTT.

The CDR3 coding sequence is TGTGCCAGCAGCCCTCAGGGCTCTGGAAACACCATATATTTT. Amino acid sequence: CASSPQGSGNTIYF. The V and J genes are TRBV5-7 and TRBJ1-3; D may be TRBD1 (5 bases). TRBV5-7 is recorded as an ORF, its role being uncertain. The ends were cut back, 4 bases at V and 0 bases at J, with 8 bases in the middle. This CDR3 has 14 residues.

This rearrangement joins TRBV5-1 to TRBJ1-2; D is possibly TRBD1 (6 bases). Trimming left V 2 bases short and J 3 bases short, with 8 bases between. The CDR3 runs to 13 residues. Germline CDR1 and CDR2: SGHRS and YFSETQ. CDR3 bases: TGCGCCAGCAGCTTACAGGGTGACTATGGCTACACCTTC. Residues: CASSLQGDYGYTF.

The V call is TRBV6-4, the J call TRBJ1-5; D perhaps matches TRBD1 (5 bases). Germline V gene data show CDR1 as MRHNA and CDR2 as SNTAGT. This CDR3 is 15 amino acids long. V was shortened by 2 bases and J by 3 bases, with 11 bases between the two germline ends. The CDR3 spells CASSDTGQDNQPQHF. The CDR3, as DNA: TGTGCCAGCAGTGACACCGGACAAGACAATCAGCCCCAGCATTTT.

V is TRBV5-1 and J is TRBJ2-3; 7 bases line up with TRBD2. CDR3 length: 15 residues. The V gene end was trimmed by 3 bases and the J gene end by 2 bases; junction bases not matched to a gene: 6. Germline V gene lookup returns CDR1 SGHRS and CDR2 YFSETQ. The CDR3 here is CASSSGGGDTDTQYF. DNA of the CDR3: TGCGCCAGCAGCTCCGGGGGAGGGGACACAGATACGCAGTATTTT.